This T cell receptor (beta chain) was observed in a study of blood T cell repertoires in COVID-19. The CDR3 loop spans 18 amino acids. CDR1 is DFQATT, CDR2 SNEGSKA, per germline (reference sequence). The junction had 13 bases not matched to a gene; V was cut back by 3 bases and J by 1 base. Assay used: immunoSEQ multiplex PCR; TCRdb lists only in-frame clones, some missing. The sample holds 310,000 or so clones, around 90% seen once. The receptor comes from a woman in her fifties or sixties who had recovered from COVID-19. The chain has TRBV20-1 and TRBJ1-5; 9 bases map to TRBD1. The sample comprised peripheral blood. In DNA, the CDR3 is TGCAGTGCTAGTACCTGGGGACAGGGAGTAGAAAGCAATCAGCCCCAGCATTTT. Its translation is CSASTWGQGVESNQPQHF.